These 5 T cell receptor beta chains came from one sample sequenced in a study of T cells in Graves' hyperthyroidism and ophthalmopathy. What was amplified from RNA transcripts were TCR beta CDR3 regions. First-round RT-PCR of the TCR CDR3 relied on the HTBI primer set. MiXCR, applied by TCRdb to the multiplex PCR reads, yields one record per CDR3 protein. The sample contains around 530,000 distinct CDR3 sequences, roughly 18% of which appear only once. Sequences were obtained from blood. These receptors came from a young woman with Graves' ophthalmopathy.

There are many counts of this clonotype. The junction departs from germline at one end; a sequencing error may be responsible. The rearrangement uses TRBV10-2 and TRBJ1-1, with D maybe TRBD1 (6 bases). The CDR3 consists of 13 residues. The germline V gene has CDR1 WSHSY and CDR2 SAAADI. CDR3: CASSGQQNTEAFF. For the CDR3, the DNA is TGTGCCAGCTCAGGACAGCAGAACACTGAAGCTTTCTTT.

The sample holds many counts of this clonotype. The chain joins TRBV20-1 to TRBJ2-7; TRBD1 or TRBD2 may be the D gene (6 bases each). Trimming removed 5 bases from V and 0 bases from J, with 11 bases in between. This CDR3 region has 13 residues. Germline V gene data show CDR1 as DFQATT and CDR2 as SNEGSKA (reference sequence). CDR3 protein: CSAGGTLSYEQYF. CDR3 nucleotide sequence: TGCAGTGCTGGAGGGACACTCTCCTACGAGCAGTACTTC.

The table lists this clonotype with a few counts. The chain couples TRBV29-1 to TRBJ2-4; 10 bases match TRBD1. V lost 7 bases to trimming and J lost 3 bases; unmatched junction nucleotides: 9. The CDR3 sequence is 15 residues long. Per germline, CDR1 SQVTM and CDR2 ANQGSEA. The DNA of the CDR3 is TGCAGCGCAAGCTCGGACAGGGGGGACAAAAACATTCAGTACTTC. Translated, it gives CSASSDRGDKNIQYF.

There are many counts of this clonotype. The rearrangement links TRBV12-3 or TRBV12-4 to TRBJ2-3, with 11 bases fitting TRBD2. The CDR3 totals 15 residues. The junction had 2 bases not matched to a gene; V was cut back by 3 bases and J by 3 bases. CDR3 DNA sequence: TGTGCCAGCAGTTTTACTAGCGGGGGAACAGATACGCAGTATTTT. This sequence encodes CASSFTSGGTDTQYF.

About this clonotype itself: A much larger clone lies a single base off, so this may be a read error. This rearrangement joins TRBV12-3 or TRBV12-4 to TRBJ1-1; TRBD1 might be the D (5 bases). Between the trimmed V and J ends, which lost 6 bases and 3 bases, there was a span of 17 bases. The CDR3 is 15 amino acids. The CDR3 region is CASRHPGTPYTEAFF. CDR3 sequence (DNA): TGTGCCAGCAGGCATCCCGGGACGCCCTACACTGAAGCTTTCTTT.